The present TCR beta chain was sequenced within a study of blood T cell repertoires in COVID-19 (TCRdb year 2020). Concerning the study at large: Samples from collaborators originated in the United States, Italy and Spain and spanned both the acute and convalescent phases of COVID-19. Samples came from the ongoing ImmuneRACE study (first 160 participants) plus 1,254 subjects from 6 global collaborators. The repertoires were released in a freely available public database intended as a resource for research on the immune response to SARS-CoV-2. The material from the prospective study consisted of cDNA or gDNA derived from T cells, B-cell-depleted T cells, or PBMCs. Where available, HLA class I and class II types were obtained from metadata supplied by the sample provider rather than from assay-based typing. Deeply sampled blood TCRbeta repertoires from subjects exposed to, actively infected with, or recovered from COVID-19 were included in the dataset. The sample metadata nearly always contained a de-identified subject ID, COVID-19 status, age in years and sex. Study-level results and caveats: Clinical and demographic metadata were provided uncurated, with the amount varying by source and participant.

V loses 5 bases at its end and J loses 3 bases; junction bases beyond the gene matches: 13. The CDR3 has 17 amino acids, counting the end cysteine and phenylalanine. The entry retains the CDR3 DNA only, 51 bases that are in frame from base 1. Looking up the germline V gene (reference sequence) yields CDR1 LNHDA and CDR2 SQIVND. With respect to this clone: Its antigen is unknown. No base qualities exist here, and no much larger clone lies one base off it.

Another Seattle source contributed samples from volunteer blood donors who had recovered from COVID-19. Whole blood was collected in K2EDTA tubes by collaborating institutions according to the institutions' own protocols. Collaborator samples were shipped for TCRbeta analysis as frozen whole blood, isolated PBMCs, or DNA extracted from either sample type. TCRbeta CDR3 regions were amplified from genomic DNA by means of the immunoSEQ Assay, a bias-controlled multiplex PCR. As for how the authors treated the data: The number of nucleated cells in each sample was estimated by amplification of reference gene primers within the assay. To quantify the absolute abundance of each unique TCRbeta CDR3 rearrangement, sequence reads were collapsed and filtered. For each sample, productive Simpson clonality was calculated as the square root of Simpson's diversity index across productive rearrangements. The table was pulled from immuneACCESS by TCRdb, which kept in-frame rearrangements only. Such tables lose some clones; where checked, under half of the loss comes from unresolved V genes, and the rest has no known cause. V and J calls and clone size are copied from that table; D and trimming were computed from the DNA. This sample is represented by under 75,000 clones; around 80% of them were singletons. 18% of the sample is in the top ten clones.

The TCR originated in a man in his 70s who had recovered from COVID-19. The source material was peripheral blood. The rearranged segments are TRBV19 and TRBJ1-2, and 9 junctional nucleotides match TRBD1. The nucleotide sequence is TGTGCCAGTAGTCCCCCGGGACAGGGAATATCCCACTATGGCTACACCTTC. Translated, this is CASSPPGQGISHYGYTF.